Below, 21 T cell receptor beta chains from the same sample are listed, as sequenced in a study of beta chain features in type 1 diabetes (dated by TCRdb to the late 2010s). Library method: the immunoSEQ multiplex PCR assay. The entire isolated RNA was reverse transcribed using the High Capacity cDNA Reverse Transcription Kit, and thus expressed TCRB transcripts were sequenced. The clones in this table, taken by TCRdb from immuneACCESS, are in-frame only. Not every clone is retained; where verified, under half of the shortfall comes from an unresolved V gene, and the cause of the rest is unknown. This sample has about 340,000 clones in its table, and about 13% of those were observed once. About 0.015% of the sample is in the top ten clones. These receptors have no identified antigens. General conclusions and limits of the study: In all four CD4+ subsets, TCRB CDR3 length was moderately but significantly shorter in type 1 diabetes patients.

Sequencing was done on a sample of naive CD4+ T cells from blood. The cell subset or site label for this specimen denotes: true naive CD4+ T cells. These receptors all come from a woman under 30 with type 1 diabetes.

With regard to this clone: Other DNA sequences in the same sample also yield this CDR3. V and J are TRBV9 and TRBJ2-3; a weak D match, TRBD1 (6 bases). Germline V lookup: CDR1 SGDLS, CDR2 YYNGEE. The V and J ends lost 1 base and 0 bases respectively, with 6 bases between them. This CDR3 is built from 14 residues. This CDR3 is CASSVRGSTDTQYF. CDR3 in DNA: TGTGCCAGCAGCGTAAGGGGGAGCACAGATACGCAGTATTTT.

This clone turned up a few times. The rearrangement uses TRBV7-2 and TRBJ1-2; D unresolved. Germline lookup yields CDR1 SGHTA and CDR2 FQGNSA. The germline V and J ends were trimmed by 1 base and 3 bases, with 12 bases remaining between them. CDR3 length: 15 amino acids. CDR3 amino acids: CASSLESGPYYGYTF. Written as DNA, the CDR3 is TGTGCCAGCAGCTTAGAGTCAGGCCCCTACTATGGCTACACCTTC. The entire variable domain, with the rest obtained from reference TRBV7-2 and TRBJ1-2, is as follows: GAGVSQSPSNKVTEKGKDVELRCDPISGHTALYWYRQSLGQGLEFLIYFQGNSAPDKSGLPSDRFSAERTGGSVSTLTIQRTQQEDSAVYLCASSLESGPYYGYTFGSGTRLTVV.

CDR3 nucleotides: TGTGCCAGCAGCCACGGGACAGGAAACACTGAAGCTTTCTTT. Its translation is CASSHGTGNTEAFF. The V and J genes are TRBV7-9 and TRBJ1-1; 8 bases align to TRBD1. Losses at the gene ends were 5 bases for V and 2 bases for J; bases not matched to a gene: 4. Germline loops: CDR1 SEHNR, CDR2 FQNEAQ (reference sequence). This CDR3 is built from 14 residues.

The sample holds a few counts of this clone. V is TRBV6-5 and J is TRBJ1-2, with D possibly being TRBD1 (6 bases). Germline V gives CDR1 MNHEY, CDR2 SVGAGI. The CDR3 loop spans 13 amino acids. V was trimmed by 6 bases and J by 6 bases, leaving 14 bases between them. Written as DNA, the CDR3 is TGTGCCAGCAGGATCCGGGACACCAATGGCTACACCTTC. Protein product: CASRIRDTNGYTF.

This clone was seen a handful of times. This rearrangement joins TRBV18 to TRBJ2-7; D is unclear. V gave up 3 bases and J gave up 3 bases, with 12 bases separating them. Germline V gene data show CDR1 as KGHSH and CDR2 as LQKENI. CDR3 length: 14 amino acids. The DNA of the CDR3 is TGTGCCAGCTCACCCGCGACGGGTAACTACGAGCAGTACGTC. Its protein product is CASSPATGNYEQYV.

There are a few counts of this clone. The rearrangement uses TRBV14 and TRBJ2-5, with 13 bases fitting TRBD2. Germline CDR1 reads SGHDN; CDR2 reads FVKESK. The CDR3 covers 18 residues. V shed 4 bases, J shed 0 bases, and the junction held 8 bases outside the gene matches. CDR3 nucleotide sequence: TGTGCCAGCAGCCCCCGGACTAGCGGGAGATCGTACCAAGAGACCCAGTACTTC. This encodes CASSPRTSGRSYQETQYF.

The chain recombines TRBV29-1 with TRBJ2-5; weak D call: TRBD2 (6 bases). This CDR3 has 13 residues. The germline gives CDR1 SQVTM, CDR2 ANQGSEA. The ends were cut back, 4 bases at V and 9 bases at J, with 18 bases in the middle. CDR3 protein: CSVVSAGPGAQYF. In DNA, the CDR3 is TGCAGCGTTGTTAGTGCGGGACCCGGGGCCCAGTACTTC.

V is TRBV5-1 and J is TRBJ2-2, with D hard to call. The CDR3 consists of 14 residues. Trimming stripped 5 bases from V and 6 bases from J, with 14 bases between. Germline CDR1 and CDR2: SGHRS and YFSETQ. As DNA, the CDR3 is TGCGCCAGCAGTGTCCCGGTTAATTCCGGGGAGCTGTTTTTT. Encoded protein: CASSVPVNSGELFF.

The chain couples TRBV7-2 to TRBJ1-3, with TRBD1 matching 10 bases. The germline gives CDR1 SGHTA, CDR2 FQGNSA. The trim removed 5 bases at V and 8 bases at J, leaving 3 bases unmatched. The CDR3 is 13 amino acids. CDR3 sequence (DNA): TGTGCCAGCAGCCCGGGACAGGGGTACACCATATATTTT. This sequence encodes CASSPGQGYTIYF.

The sample holds a few counts of this clone. J is TRBJ2-1 and V is TRBV7-9; 11 bases are a match to TRBD1. V dropped 9 bases and J dropped 5; count of bases not matched to a gene: 15. This CDR3 spans 17 amino acids. Germline CDR1 and CDR2: SEHNR and FQNEAQ (reference sequence). The CDR3 sequence: CASGGQGGRAVDNEQFF. CDR3 DNA: TGTGCCAGTGGGGGACAGGGGGGCCGAGCGGTAGACAATGAGCAGTTCTTC.

This chain uses TRBV7-2 with TRBJ2-1; a weak D match, TRBD1 (6 bases). The CDR3 length is 14 residues. Germline CDR1 and CDR2: SGHTA and FQGNSA. V was clipped by 5 bases and J by 9 bases, with 17 bases between them. The CDR3 DNA reads as TGTGCCAGCAGCCCGGCGACAGGATTGGGTGAGCAGTTCTTC. Translated: CASSPATGLGEQFF.

The CDR3 nucleotides read TGCGCCAGCAGCCCAAGGACTAGCCCCGGGGAGCTGTTTTTT. It yields the protein CASSPRTSPGELFF. The chain has TRBV5-1 and TRBJ2-2, with 8 bases that match TRBD2. V dropped 4 bases and J dropped 6; count of bases not matched to a gene: 5. The CDR3 runs 14 residues. The germline V gene has CDR1 SGHRS and CDR2 YFSETQ.

The chain links TRBV19 to TRBJ2-6; D unresolved. V lost 8 bases to trimming and J lost 0 bases, with 2 bases between them. This CDR3 is 12 amino acids long. Germline assignment: CDR1 LNHDA and CDR2 SQIVND (reference sequence). The CDR3 DNA is TGTGCCAGTCTCTCTGGGGCCAACGTCCTGACTTTC. Translated, it gives CASLSGANVLTF.

This clone was seen more than once but under ten times. V usage is TRBV5-6 and J usage is TRBJ2-7; 11 bases agree with TRBD2. V trimming: 4 bases; J trimming: 2 bases; junction bases outside the gene matches: 5. CDR3 length: 15 amino acids. CDR1 is SGHDT and CDR2 is YYEEEE in the germline V gene. The CDR3 protein is CASSPTSGATYEQYV. CDR3 nucleotide sequence: TGTGCCAGCAGCCCGACTAGCGGGGCCACCTACGAGCAGTACGTC.

In this sample, this clone turned up a few times. This sequence joins TRBV28 and TRBJ2-7, with D unclear. CDR1 is MDHEN and CDR2 is SYDVKM in the germline V gene. There are 11 residues in the CDR3. V was trimmed by 3 bases and J by 3 bases, leaving 3 bases between them. The CDR3 bases are TGTGCCAGCAGTTTCATCTACGAGCAGTACTTC. Its protein is CASSFIYEQYF.

This clone showed up just a few times. This chain links TRBV28 with TRBJ1-1; D is undetermined. In germline, CDR1 is MDHEN, CDR2 SYDVKM. Trimming pared 3 bases from V and 2 bases from J, leaving 10 bases between. The CDR3 is 14 amino acids. The CDR3 reads CASSLDGVNTEAFF. CDR3 in DNA: TGTGCCAGCAGTTTGGACGGGGTTAACACTGAAGCTTTCTTT. The complete variable domain, with remaining parts taken from reference TRBV28 and TRBJ1-1, reads DVKVTQSSRYLVKRTGEKVFLECVQDMDHENMFWYRQDPGLGLRLIYFSYDVKMKEKGDIPEGYSVSREKKERFSLILESASTNQTSMYLCASSLDGVNTEAFFGQGTRLTVV.

This clone was seen more than once but under ten times. The rearrangement uses TRBV4-3 and TRBJ2-1; possible D gene TRBD2, 5 bases. The length of the CDR3 is 14 residues. Germline CDR1 reads LGHNA; CDR2 reads YSLEER. The V gene lost 4 bases and the J gene lost 0 bases, with 7 bases spanning the gap. This CDR3 reads CASSRRGSYNEQFF. The CDR3, as DNA: TGCGCCAGCAGCCGACGGGGCTCCTACAATGAGCAGTTCTTC.

This clone appeared a few times. The rearrangement uses TRBV5-6 and TRBJ2-5; D call uncertain. Germline V gives CDR1 SGHDT, CDR2 YYEEEE. CDR3 size: 11 residues. V lost 2 bases, J lost 5 bases, and 4 bases lay in between. CDR3 residues: CASSFYETQYF. CDR3 bases: TGTGCCAGCAGCTTTTATGAGACCCAGTACTTC.

This clone appeared once. V gene TRBV27 combines with J gene TRBJ2-3; no clear D. V was pared by 5 bases and J by 1 base, with 13 bases between. Germline CDR1 MNHEY, CDR2 SMNVEV (reference sequence). The length of the CDR3 is 15 residues. CDR3 sequence: CASSAVGSGTDTQYF. CDR3 sequence (DNA): TGTGCCAGCAGTGCGGTCGGGTCGGGCACAGATACGCAGTATTTT.

The sample holds a few counts of this clone. The genes are TRBV7-2 and TRBJ2-1; TRBD2 aligns across 9 bases. Germline loops: CDR1 SGHTA, CDR2 FQGNSA. V was clipped by 5 bases and J by 8 bases; unmatched bases: 10. This CDR3 comprises 15 residues. CDR3 in amino acids: CASSRVGTSFYEQFF. Here the CDR3 DNA reads TGTGCCAGCAGCCGAGTCGGGACTAGCTTCTATGAGCAGTTCTTC.

The rearrangement joins TRBV29-1 to TRBJ2-5, with TRBD1 matching 7 bases. Germline lookup yields CDR1 SQVTM and CDR2 ANQGSEA. CDR3 length: 13 residues. With 6 bases clipped from V and 2 bases from J, the junction kept 6 bases outside the gene matches. The CDR3 loop reads CSVGRDRQETQYF. The CDR3 bases are TGCAGCGTCGGCCGGGACAGACAAGAGACCCAGTACTTC.